The 4 T cell receptor beta chains below come from one sample, sequenced in a study of blood T cells in healthy people across ages. Combining a sample-barcoded 5' primer with a J-beta primer mix, a second PCR ran for roughly 6 to 12 cycles. MiXCR was run by TCRdb on the 5' RACE reads, yielding one entry per CDR3 protein. The top ten clones hold about a sixth of a sample with about 780,000 distinct CDR3 sequences, about half of them seen once. The sample comprised blood. The receptors were sampled from a man aged 80 or over in good health.

The CDR3 region has the DNA TGTGCCAGCAGTGTGGGGGGGCTTATGGTTGACTACACCTTC. This translates into CASSVGGLMVDYTF. The J gene is TRBJ1-2, the V gene TRBV2, with a possible D match to TRBD1 (6 bases). Germline V gene sequence: CDR1 SNHLY, CDR2 FYNNEI. V lost 4 bases to trimming and J lost 10 bases, with 19 bases between them. The length of the CDR3 is 14 residues.

The rearrangement links TRBV20-1 to TRBJ2-7; maybe TRBD1 (6 bases). This CDR3 region has 15 residues. V gave up 3 bases and J gave up 9 bases, with 24 bases separating them. From germline, CDR1 is DFQATT and CDR2 SNEGSKA (reference sequence). The CDR3 nucleotides are TGCAGTGCTAGGCCCCCAATACAGGGAAGTTCAGTGCAGTACTTC. Amino acids: CSARPPIQGSSVQYF.

The chain recombines TRBV5-4 with TRBJ2-4; D may be TRBD1 or TRBD2 (5 bases each). CDR1 SGHNT and CDR2 YYREEE come from the germline V gene (reference sequence). The CDR3 has 16 amino acids. Trimming pared 0 bases from V and 3 bases from J, leaving 13 bases between. CDR3 DNA sequence: TGTGCCAGCAGCTTGGATTCCAGGGCGGGCAAAAACATTCAGTACTTC. Translating gives CASSLDSRAGKNIQYF.

V and J are TRBV6-4 and TRBJ2-2, with no clear D. Trimming took off 5 bases at V and 4 bases at J, with 14 bases between the two ends. The CDR3 runs 15 residues. Germline CDR1 reads MRHNA; CDR2 reads SNTAGT. CDR3 in DNA: TGTGCCAGCAGTATTCGACACCAGAGCACCGGGGAGCTGTTTTTT. As protein: CASSIRHQSTGELFF.